The 15 T cell receptor beta chains given below trace back to one sample, sequenced in a study of patients and donors after allogeneic stem cell transplantation. TCRdb passed the RT-PCR reads through MiXCR, listing each CDR3 protein once. This table has about a million distinct CDR3 sequences, about a sixth appearing once. Sequenced sample: blood, either unsorted or a sorted T cell fraction (not recorded which). The origin of the receptors is a human donor who was either an allogeneic HSCT recipient or a stem cell or donor lymphocyte infusion donor (not recorded which). It is not recorded whose cells these are; they may come from a transplant donor.

This chain connects TRBV29-1 to TRBJ2-3; D may match TRBD1 or TRBD2 (6 bases each). V shed 6 bases and J shed 1 base, with 20 bases lying between them. Germline V gene data show CDR1 as SQVTM and CDR2 as ANQGSEA. The CDR3 is 16 residues long. CDR3 residues: CSVPGKGGRGTDTQYF. CDR3 coding DNA: TGCAGCGTCCCCGGTAAAGGGGGGAGAGGCACAGATACGCAGTATTTT.

The chain couples TRBV29-1 to TRBJ2-3; TRBD1 agrees at 7 bases. The CDR3 consists of 13 residues. Germline V gives CDR1 SQVTM, CDR2 ANQGSEA. The V segment lost 7 bases and the J segment 2 bases; nucleotides outside the gene matches: 6. As DNA, the CDR3 is TGCAGCGGAGGGGACAGCCTCACAGATACGCAGTATTTT. This encodes CSGGDSLTDTQYF.

V gene TRBV6-1 combines with J gene TRBJ2-1; TRBD2 matches 8 bases. Germline V lookup: CDR1 MNHNS, CDR2 SASEGT. V was pared by 6 bases and J by 6 bases, with 10 bases of the junction left unmatched. This CDR3 spans 15 amino acids. The CDR3 spells CASRGLGGPSNEQFF. CDR3 nucleotide sequence: TGTGCCAGCAGGGGACTAGGGGGGCCCTCCAATGAGCAGTTCTTC.

The V and J genes are TRBV11-3 and TRBJ2-1, with 7 nucleotides matching TRBD2. CDR1 is SGHNT and CDR2 is YENEEA in the germline V gene. This CDR3 has 16 residues. V shed 2 bases, J shed 6 bases, and the junction held 10 bases outside the gene matches. The CDR3 bases are TGTGCCAGCAGCTTACAACTAGCGCCCACGCTCAATGAGCAGTTCTTC. It codes for CASSLQLAPTLNEQFF.

The J gene is TRBJ2-7, the V gene TRBV7-6; possibly TRBD1 for D (5 bases). Per the germline V gene, CDR1 is SGHVS and CDR2 is FNYEAQ. The V end lost 2 bases, the J end lost 0 bases, and 8 bases lay between the germline ends. This CDR3 has 14 residues. This chain's CDR3 is CASSLKGPSYEQYF. CDR3 nucleotides: TGTGCCAGCAGCTTAAAGGGGCCCTCCTACGAGCAGTACTTC. The entire variable domain, with the rest obtained from reference TRBV7-6 and TRBJ2-7, is as follows: GAGVSQSPRYKVTKRGQDVALRCDPISGHVSLYWYRQALGQGPEFLTYFNYEAQQDKSGLPNDRFSAERPEGSISTLTIQRTEQRDSAMYRCASSLKGPSYEQYFGPGTRLTVT.

The chain employs TRBV11-3 and TRBJ2-1, with D possibly being TRBD2 (6 bases). Trimming shortened V by 2 bases and J by 0 bases, and 14 bases separated the two germline ends. Germline-derived CDR1 and CDR2 are SGHNT and YENEEA. This CDR3 comprises 17 residues. In DNA, the CDR3 is TGTGCCAGCAGCTTATGGGGCGCGGGAAGCTCCTACAATGAGCAGTTCTTC. Translating gives CASSLWGAGSSYNEQFF.

This chain uses TRBV7-6 with TRBJ1-5, with 10 positions matching TRBD1. The junction had 9 bases not matched to a gene; V was cut back by 5 bases and J by 5 bases. Per germline, CDR1 SGHVS and CDR2 FNYEAQ. The CDR3 runs to 16 residues. CDR3 sequence reads: CASSEGQGGLYQPQHF. The CDR3, as DNA: TGTGCCAGCAGCGAAGGACAGGGGGGATTGTATCAGCCCCAGCATTTT.

The CDR3 coding sequence is TGTGCCAGCTCACCAGAGGGGGCATACACTGAAGCTTTCTTT. Residues: CASSPEGAYTEAFF. The chain combines TRBV18 with TRBJ1-1, with 7 bases aligning to TRBD1. The V gene end was trimmed by 2 bases and the J gene end by 3 bases; junction bases not matched to a gene: 3. The CDR3 has 14 amino acids. Per germline, CDR1 KGHSH and CDR2 LQKENI.

This clonotype was counted a few times. This chain uses TRBV6-2 or TRBV6-3 with TRBJ2-2, with a tentative D call TRBD1 (5 bases). In germline, CDR1 is MNHEY, CDR2 SVGEGT. The V end lost 6 bases, the J end lost 0 bases, and 14 bases lay between the germline ends. The CDR3 is 16 amino acids. CDR3 in DNA: TGTGCCAGCAGGATCTTCAGGGTTGCGAACACCGGGGAGCTGTTTTTT. Encoded protein: CASRIFRVANTGELFF.

This clonotype was seen only a few times. The CDR3 DNA reads TGTGCCAGCAGCCCGTGGGAAGGGGCGCGAGGCTACACCTTC. It specifies CASSPWEGARGYTF. This rearrangement joins TRBV6-1 to TRBJ1-2, with a possible D match to TRBD1 (5 bases). The CDR3 is 14 residues long. Trimming took off 6 bases at V and 8 bases at J, with 19 bases between the two ends. Germline CDR1 reads MNHNS; CDR2 reads SASEGT.

This clonotype was found a few times. This chain joins TRBV5-1 and TRBJ2-3; TRBD1 agrees at 9 bases. The length of the CDR3 is 16 residues. The trim removed 4 bases at V and 6 bases at J, leaving 12 bases unmatched. Germline V gene data show CDR1 as SGHRS and CDR2 as YFSETQ. The CDR3 region is CASSLSGTGTKDTQYF. CDR3 sequence (DNA): TGCGCCAGCAGCCTGAGCGGGACAGGGACGAAGGATACGCAGTATTTT.

This clonotype occurred many times. The V gene is TRBV24-1, the J gene TRBJ2-1; TRBD1 matches at 7 bases. Germline CDR1 and CDR2: KGHDR and SFDVKD. V trimming: 3 bases; J trimming: 4 bases; junction bases outside the gene matches: 11. The CDR3 contains 17 residues. CDR3 in DNA: TGTGCCACCAGTGATCTGGGCCAGGGGGAATCATACAATGAGCAGTTCTTC. Translation gives CATSDLGQGESYNEQFF.

The V gene is TRBV29-1, the J gene TRBJ2-4; D uncertain. The CDR3 consists of 10 residues. Germline loops: CDR1 SQVTM, CDR2 ANQGSEA. V lost 7 bases and J 8 bases, leaving 9 bases between the germline ends. The CDR3 loop is CSASRDIQYF. The CDR3 nucleotides are TGCAGCGCCTCAAGAGACATTCAGTACTTC.

The chain joins TRBV12-3 or TRBV12-4 to TRBJ2-3; D is perhaps TRBD2 (7 bases). Trimming stripped 11 bases from V and 0 bases from J, with 12 bases between. CDR3 size: 13 residues. CDR3 region: CAGGGASTDTQYF. CDR3 bases: TGTGCCGGGGGGGGGGCGAGCACAGATACGCAGTATTTT.

This clonotype turned up a few times. V usage is TRBV29-1 and J usage is TRBJ2-7; D possibly uses TRBD1 or TRBD2 (5 bases each). This CDR3 has 14 amino acids. The germline CDR1 and CDR2 sequences are SQVTM and ANQGSEA. V lost 4 bases to trimming and J lost 7 bases, with 20 bases between them. Here the CDR3 reads CSVAAARVRREQYF. The CDR3, as DNA: TGCAGCGTTGCGGCGGCCAGGGTAAGGAGGGAGCAGTACTTC.